The 19 T cell receptor beta chains below were found in one sample sequenced in a study of blood T cell repertoires in COVID-19 (dated by TCRdb to about 2020). The library was made by the immunoSEQ multiplex PCR assay. In its TCRdb copy, this immuneACCESS table keeps in-frame sequences only and misses some clones. Where compared with another copy, unresolved V genes explain less than half of these, and the others have no known cause. This sample holds approximately 250,000 clones; more than 85% were observed only once. Approximately 2.9% of the sample lies in the top ten. The material sequenced was PBMCs or T cells enriched from blood (not recorded which). The source of these receptors is a middle-aged man who had been exposed to COVID-19.

This clone showed up just once. The V call is TRBV4-2, the J call TRBJ1-5; D might be TRBD1 (5 bases). V gave up 3 bases and J gave up 3 bases, with 12 bases separating them. Germline V CDR1 and CDR2: LGHNA, YNFKEQ. The CDR3 is made up of 15 amino acids. The CDR3 DNA reads TGTGCCAGCAGCCAGGACACTACAGCCAATCAGCCCCAGCATTTT. Translating gives CASSQDTTANQPQHF.

This rearrangement joins TRBV30 to TRBJ1-6, with 9 bases fitting TRBD1. The CDR3 is 17 amino acids. Germline assignment: CDR1 GTSNPN and CDR2 SVGIG (reference sequence). The V and J ends lost 1 base and 1 base, in that order; junction bases with no gene match: 5. The CDR3 loop is CAWSANRGLSYNSPLHF. The CDR3 coding sequence is TGTGCCTGGAGTGCCAACAGGGGGCTTTCCTATAATTCACCCCTCCACTTT.

The rearrangement uses TRBV6-5 and TRBJ1-2; no definite D call. Germline CDR1 and CDR2: MNHEY and SVGAGI. Deletions cut 6 bases from V and 7 bases from J, with 12 bases between. This CDR3 comprises 12 residues. CDR3 residues: CASSPTPGGYTF. Here the CDR3 DNA reads TGTGCCAGCAGCCCCACCCCGGGTGGCTACACCTTC.

The chain links TRBV7-3 to TRBJ2-2; 9 positions agree with TRBD1. Germline trimming cut 4 bases from V and 6 bases from J; bases unmatched to any gene: 12. This CDR3 has 17 residues. Germline CDR1 is SGHTA and CDR2 is FQGTGA. The CDR3 sequence: CASSSHGGTGSPGELFF. The CDR3 DNA sequence: TGTGCCAGCAGCTCCCACGGCGGGACAGGGAGTCCCGGGGAGCTGTTTTTT.

The chain carries TRBV10-3 and TRBJ2-7, with 9 bases fitting TRBD1. The germline V gene has CDR1 ENHRY and CDR2 SYGVKD. J gave up 3 bases and V 2 bases, and 5 bases lay outside the gene matches. The CDR3 runs 15 residues. CDR3 in amino acids: CAISENTGGVYEQYF. The CDR3 DNA sequence: TGTGCCATCAGTGAGAATACAGGGGGCGTCTACGAGCAGTACTTC.

The chain carries TRBV30 and TRBJ2-3; the D gene is possibly TRBD1 (5 bases). CDR3 length equals 14 residues. Germline values: CDR1 GTSNPN, CDR2 SVGIG (reference sequence). Deletions cut 1 base from V and 1 base from J, with 9 bases between. The CDR3 region is CAWSAGYGTDTQYF. Here the CDR3 DNA reads TGTGCCTGGAGTGCAGGGTACGGCACAGATACGCAGTATTTT.

This clone occurred a few times. The chain carries TRBV4-1 and TRBJ2-7; 7 positions agree with TRBD2. This CDR3 contains 16 residues. Germline CDR1 reads MGHRA; CDR2 reads YSYEKL. V dropped 0 bases and J dropped 9; count of bases not matched to a gene: 14. CDR3 coding DNA: TGCGCCAGCAGCCAAGACGATGGACTAGTGACGGCTGGGCAGTACTTC. This codes for CASSQDDGLVTAGQYF.

V and J are TRBV6-5 and TRBJ1-2; TRBD1 is a possible D gene (6 bases). Germline CDR1 reads MNHEY; CDR2 reads SVGAGI. Trimming took 7 bases from V and 2 from J, leaving 11 bases between them. The CDR3 is made up of 13 amino acids. CDR3 loop: CASKETGNYGYTF. In DNA, the CDR3 is TGTGCCAGCAAAGAGACAGGAAACTATGGCTACACCTTC.

The chain is built from TRBV5-6 and TRBJ2-1; D is perhaps TRBD1 (6 bases). This CDR3 has 14 amino acids. V was trimmed by 4 bases and J by 5 bases, leaving 13 bases between them. Germline loops: CDR1 SGHDT, CDR2 YYEEEE. CDR3 nucleotide sequence: TGTGCCAGCAGCCTGATGACAGGTGACAATGAGCAGTTCTTC. Residues: CASSLMTGDNEQFF. The whole variable domain, remainder taken from reference TRBV5-6 and TRBJ2-1, is DAGVTQSPTHLIKTRGQQVTLRCSPKSGHDTVSWYQQALGQGPQFIFQYYEEEERQRGNFPDRFSGHQFPNYSSELNVNALLLGDSALYLCASSLMTGDNEQFFGPGTRLTVL.

This sequence joins TRBV7-2 and TRBJ2-3; unclear D gene. CDR1 SGHTA and CDR2 FQGNSA come from the germline V gene. Trimming cost V 0 bases and J 6 bases, with 4 bases left between them. The CDR3 sequence is 12 residues long. The CDR3 spells CASSLARDTQYF. The CDR3 DNA reads TGTGCCAGCAGCTTAGCGCGGGATACGCAGTATTTT.

The J gene is TRBJ1-5, the V gene TRBV7-2; a possible D gene is TRBD1 (5 bases). V was trimmed by 1 base and J by 4 bases, leaving 11 bases between them. CDR3 length: 15 amino acids. Germline loops: CDR1 SGHTA, CDR2 FQGNSA. The CDR3 DNA is TGTGCCAGCAGCTTAGGTTTGACAGCTAATCAGCCCCAGCATTTT. This translates into CASSLGLTANQPQHF.

V gene TRBV3-1 (or the pseudogene TRBV3-2) combines with J gene TRBJ2-3, with a tentative D call TRBD2 (5 bases). CDR1 is LGHDT and CDR2 is YNNKEL in the germline V gene (reference sequence). This CDR3 is 13 amino acids long. V was pared by 0 bases and J by 6 bases, with 7 bases between. The CDR3 protein is CASSQEAGDTQYF. CDR3 nucleotide sequence: TGTGCCAGCAGCCAAGAGGCGGGTGATACGCAGTATTTT.

CDR3: CASSQDWGTSGASSYNEQFF. CDR3 DNA: TGCGCCAGCAGCCAAGATTGGGGGACTAGCGGAGCGAGCTCCTACAATGAGCAGTTCTTC. The chain employs TRBV4-1 and TRBJ2-1, with TRBD2 matching 11 bases. The V and J ends lost 0 bases and 0 bases, in that order; junction bases with no gene match: 10. There are 20 residues in the CDR3. The germline V gene has CDR1 MGHRA and CDR2 YSYEKL.

The chain links TRBV28 to TRBJ2-7; D ambiguous. The CDR3 is 12 residues long. The V end lost 5 bases, the J end lost 5 bases, and 10 bases lay between the germline ends. The V gene's germline CDR1 is MDHEN and CDR2 SYDVKM. DNA for the CDR3: TGTGCCAGCAGTATAAGTCAGGACGAGCAGTACTTC. Protein sequence: CASSISQDEQYF.

V is TRBV25-1 and J is TRBJ2-1, with D maybe TRBD1 (5 bases). The CDR3 runs 13 residues. Looked up from germline, CDR1 is MGHDK and CDR2 is SYGVNS. V gave up 5 bases and J gave up 7 bases, with 12 bases separating them. The CDR3 coding sequence is TGTGCCAGCAGTTGGTTGACAGCAAATGAGCAGTTCTTC. Its protein is CASSWLTANEQFF.

V is TRBV11-3 and J is TRBJ2-5; 7 bases agree with TRBD1. Per germline, CDR1 SGHNT and CDR2 YENEEA. The CDR3 has 15 residues. The junction had 7 bases not matched to a gene; V was cut back by 5 bases and J by 1 base. CDR3 residues: CASSKTGPPQETQYF. DNA for the CDR3: TGTGCCAGCAGCAAGACAGGGCCCCCCCAAGAGACCCAGTACTTC.

This rearrangement joins TRBV5-4 to TRBJ2-1, with TRBD1 matching over 10 bases. The J segment lost 2 bases and the V segment lost 5 bases, leaving 7 bases of the junction unmatched. There are 16 residues in the CDR3. Germline lookup yields CDR1 SGHNT and CDR2 YYREEE (reference sequence). This chain's CDR3 is CASRPPGTGAYNEQFF. The CDR3 DNA follows: TGTGCCAGCAGGCCGCCCGGGACAGGGGCCTACAATGAGCAGTTCTTC.

The chain links TRBV9 to TRBJ2-7; the D gene is possibly TRBD1 (6 bases). Germline CDR1 and CDR2: SGDLS and YYNGEE. V was shortened by 0 bases and J by 6 bases, with 13 bases between the two germline ends. This CDR3 comprises 14 residues. The CDR3 is CASSVDRVGLEQYF. The CDR3 nucleotides read TGTGCCAGCAGCGTAGACAGGGTAGGGCTCGAGCAGTACTTC.

The CDR3 loop reads CAITVGQGNEQYF. For the CDR3, the DNA is TGTGCCATCACCGTGGGACAGGGGAACGAGCAGTACTTC. The chain joins TRBV10-3 to TRBJ2-7, with 10 bases aligning to TRBD1. Germline CDR1 is ENHRY and CDR2 is SYGVKD. V lost 7 bases, J lost 5 bases, and 5 bases stayed unmatched. This CDR3 is built from 13 residues.